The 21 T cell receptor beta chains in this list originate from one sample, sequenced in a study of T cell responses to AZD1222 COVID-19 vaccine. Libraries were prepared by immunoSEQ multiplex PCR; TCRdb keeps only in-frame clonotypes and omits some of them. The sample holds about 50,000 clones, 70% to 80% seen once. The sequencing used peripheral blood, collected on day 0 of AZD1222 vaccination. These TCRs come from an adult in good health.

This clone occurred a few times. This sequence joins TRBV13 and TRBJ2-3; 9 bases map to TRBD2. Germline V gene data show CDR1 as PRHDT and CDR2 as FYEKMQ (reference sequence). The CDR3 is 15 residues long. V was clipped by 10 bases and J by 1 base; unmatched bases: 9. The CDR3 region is CATAFWTSGTDTQYF. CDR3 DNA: TGTGCCACGGCGTTCTGGACTAGCGGCACAGATACGCAGTATTTT.

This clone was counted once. This CDR3 is CASSPAGTGASPLHF. The CDR3 bases are TGTGCCAGCAGCCCAGCAGGGACAGGGGCCTCACCCCTCCACTTT. The V and J genes are TRBV5-6 and TRBJ1-6; 10 bases map to TRBD1. CDR1 SGHDT and CDR2 YYEEEE come from the germline V gene. CDR3 size: 15 residues. The V and J ends lost 4 bases and 10 bases, in that order; junction bases with no gene match: 8. Looking up the rest from reference TRBV5-6 and TRBJ1-6 gives the full variable domain: DAGVTQSPTHLIKTRGQQVTLRCSPKSGHDTVSWYQQALGQGPQFIFQYYEEEERQRGNFPDRFSGHQFPNYSSELNVNALLLGDSALYLCASSPAGTGASPLHFGNGTRLTVT.

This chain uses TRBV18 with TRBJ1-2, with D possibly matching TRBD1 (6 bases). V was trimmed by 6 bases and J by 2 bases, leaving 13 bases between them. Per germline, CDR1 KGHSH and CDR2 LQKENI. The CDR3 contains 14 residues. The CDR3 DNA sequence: TGTGCCAGCTCGGGGGCGTCTCAAAACTATGGCTACACCTTC. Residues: CASSGASQNYGYTF.

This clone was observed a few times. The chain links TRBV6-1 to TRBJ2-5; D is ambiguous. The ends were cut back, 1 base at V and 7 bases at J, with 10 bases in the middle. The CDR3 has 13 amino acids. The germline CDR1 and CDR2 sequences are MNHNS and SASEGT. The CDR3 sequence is CASSEDSYRTQYF. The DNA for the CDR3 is TGTGCCAGCAGTGAAGACAGCTACAGGACCCAGTACTTC.

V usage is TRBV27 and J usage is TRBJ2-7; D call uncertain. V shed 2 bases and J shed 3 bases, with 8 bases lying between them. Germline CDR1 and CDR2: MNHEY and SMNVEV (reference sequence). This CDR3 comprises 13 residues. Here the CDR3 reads CASSLSPSYEQYF. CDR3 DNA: TGTGCCAGCAGTTTAAGTCCCAGCTACGAGCAGTACTTC.

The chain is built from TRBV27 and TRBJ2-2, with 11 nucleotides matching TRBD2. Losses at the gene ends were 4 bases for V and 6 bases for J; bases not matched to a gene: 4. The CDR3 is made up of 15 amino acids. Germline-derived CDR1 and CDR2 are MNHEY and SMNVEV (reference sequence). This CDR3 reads CASSWLAGGAGELFF. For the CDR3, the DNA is TGTGCCAGCAGTTGGCTAGCGGGGGGTGCCGGGGAGCTGTTTTTT.

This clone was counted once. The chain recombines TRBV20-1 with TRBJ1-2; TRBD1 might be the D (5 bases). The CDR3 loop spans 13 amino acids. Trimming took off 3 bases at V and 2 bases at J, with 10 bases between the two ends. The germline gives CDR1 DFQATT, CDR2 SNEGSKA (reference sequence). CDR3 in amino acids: CSASESGNYGYTF. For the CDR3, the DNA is TGCAGTGCTAGTGAGTCAGGGAACTATGGCTACACCTTC.

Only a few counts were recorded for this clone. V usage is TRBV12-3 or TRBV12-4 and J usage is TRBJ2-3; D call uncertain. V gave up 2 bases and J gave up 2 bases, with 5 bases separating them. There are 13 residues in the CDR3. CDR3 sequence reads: CASSLQNTDTQYF. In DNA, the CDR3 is TGTGCCAGCAGTTTACAGAACACAGATACGCAGTATTTT.

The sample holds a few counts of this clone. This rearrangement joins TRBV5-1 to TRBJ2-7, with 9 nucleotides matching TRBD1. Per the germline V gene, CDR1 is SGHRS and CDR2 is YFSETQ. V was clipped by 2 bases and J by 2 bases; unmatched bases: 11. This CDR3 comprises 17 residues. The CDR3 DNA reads TGCGCCAGCAGCTTCTTACCTACAGGGGGCAAGACCTACGAGCAGTACGTC. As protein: CASSFLPTGGKTYEQYV.

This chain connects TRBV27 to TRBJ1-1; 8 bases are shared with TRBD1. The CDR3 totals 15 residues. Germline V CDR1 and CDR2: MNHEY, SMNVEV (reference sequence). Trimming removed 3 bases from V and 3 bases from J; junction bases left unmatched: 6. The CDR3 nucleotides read TGTGCCAGCAGTTTGGGCGTGACAGGGGACACTGAAGCTTTCTTT. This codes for CASSLGVTGDTEAFF.

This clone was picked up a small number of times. CDR3 coding DNA: TGTGCCAGCAGCTGGTCGACAGTTTCCATCGACTATGGCTACACCTTC. Its protein is CASSWSTVSIDYGYTF. The V gene is TRBV5-8, the J gene TRBJ1-2; D is perhaps TRBD1 (5 bases). The CDR3 covers 16 residues. Germline V gene lookup returns CDR1 SGHTS and CDR2 YDEGEE. V was cut by 3 bases and J by 3 bases, with 18 bases left in between.

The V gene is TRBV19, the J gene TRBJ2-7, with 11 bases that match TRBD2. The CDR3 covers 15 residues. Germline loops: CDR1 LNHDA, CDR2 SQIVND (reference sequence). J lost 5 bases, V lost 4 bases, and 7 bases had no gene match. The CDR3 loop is CASSNLAGGPDEQYF. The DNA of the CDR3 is TGTGCCAGTAGTAACTTAGCGGGAGGGCCGGACGAGCAGTACTTC.

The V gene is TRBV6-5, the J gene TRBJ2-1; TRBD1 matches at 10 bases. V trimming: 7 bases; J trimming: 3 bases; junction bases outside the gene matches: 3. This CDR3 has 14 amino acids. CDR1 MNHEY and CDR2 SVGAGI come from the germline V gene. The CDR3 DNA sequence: TGTGCCAGCAAGGGGACAGGGGTCTACAATGAGCAGTTCTTC. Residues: CASKGTGVYNEQFF.

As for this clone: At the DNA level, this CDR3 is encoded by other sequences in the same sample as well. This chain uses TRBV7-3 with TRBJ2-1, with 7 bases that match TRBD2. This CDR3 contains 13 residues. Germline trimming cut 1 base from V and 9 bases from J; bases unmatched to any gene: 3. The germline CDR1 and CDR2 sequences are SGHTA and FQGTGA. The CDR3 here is CASSLITGGEQFF. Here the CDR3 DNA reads TGTGCCAGCAGCTTAATAACGGGAGGTGAGCAGTTCTTC.

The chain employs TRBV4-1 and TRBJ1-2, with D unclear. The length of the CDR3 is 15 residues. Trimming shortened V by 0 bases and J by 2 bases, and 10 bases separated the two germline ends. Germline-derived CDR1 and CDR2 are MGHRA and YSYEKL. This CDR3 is CASSQEYGRNYGYTF. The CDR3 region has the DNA TGCGCCAGCAGCCAAGAGTATGGCAGGAACTATGGCTACACCTTC.

The CDR3 region has the DNA TGTGCCAGCAGAGTTCATAGCGGGCCTCGAGGTGAGCAGTTCTTC. Its translation: CASRVHSGPRGEQFF. This chain joins TRBV11-2 and TRBJ2-1, with 7 bases that match TRBD2. CDR1 and CDR2 (germline): SGHAT, FQNNGV. V shed 6 bases, J shed 9 bases, and the junction held 14 bases outside the gene matches. The CDR3 length is 15 residues.

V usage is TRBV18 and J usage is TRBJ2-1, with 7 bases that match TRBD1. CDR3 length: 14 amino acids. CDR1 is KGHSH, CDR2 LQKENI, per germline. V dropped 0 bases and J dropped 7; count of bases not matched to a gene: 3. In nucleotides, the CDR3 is TGTGCCAGCTCACCACCGACACAGGGGAATGAGCAGTTCTTC. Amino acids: CASSPPTQGNEQFF.

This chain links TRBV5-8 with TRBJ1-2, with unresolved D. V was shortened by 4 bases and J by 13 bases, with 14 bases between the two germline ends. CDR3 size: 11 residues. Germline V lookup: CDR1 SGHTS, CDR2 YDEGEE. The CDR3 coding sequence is TGTGCCAGCAGCCCTCCCCAGTTGGGCACCTTC. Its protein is CASSPPQLGTF.

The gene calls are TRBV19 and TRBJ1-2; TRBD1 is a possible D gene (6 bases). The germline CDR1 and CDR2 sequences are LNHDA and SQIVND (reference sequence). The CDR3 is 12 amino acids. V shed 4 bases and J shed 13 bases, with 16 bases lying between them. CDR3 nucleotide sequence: TGTGCCAGTAGTACCTGGGGGGCCTCGGGCACCTTC. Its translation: CASSTWGASGTF.

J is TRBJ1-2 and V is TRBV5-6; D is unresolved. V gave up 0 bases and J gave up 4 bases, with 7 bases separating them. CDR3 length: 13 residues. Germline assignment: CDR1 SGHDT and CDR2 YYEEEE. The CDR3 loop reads CASSLAGPYGYTF. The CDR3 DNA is TGTGCCAGCAGCTTGGCCGGGCCCTATGGCTACACCTTC. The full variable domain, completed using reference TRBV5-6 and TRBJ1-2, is DAGVTQSPTHLIKTRGQQVTLRCSPKSGHDTVSWYQQALGQGPQFIFQYYEEEERQRGNFPDRFSGHQFPNYSSELNVNALLLGDSALYLCASSLAGPYGYTFGSGTRLTVV.

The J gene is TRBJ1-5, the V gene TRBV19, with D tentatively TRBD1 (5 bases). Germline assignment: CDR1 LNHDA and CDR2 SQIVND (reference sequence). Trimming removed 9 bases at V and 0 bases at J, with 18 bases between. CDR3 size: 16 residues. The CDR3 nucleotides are TGTGCCAGCCTAGGGACGACCGAATATAGCAATCAGCCCCAGCATTTT. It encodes CASLGTTEYSNQPQHF.